This T cell receptor beta chain was recorded in a study of PD-1 blockade in classical Hodgkin lymphoma. Study findings and constraints: As was reported, newly diagnosed patients showed lower baseline TCR diversity than healthy donors did. Reasons behind the repertoire differences stay unclear, perhaps disease activity or earlier therapy.

Method: immunoSEQ multiplex PCR; TCRdb's copy keeps in-frame clones and lacks some. The repertoire includes tens of thousands of clones, 94% of them detected once, and 2% to 2.5% sits in the top ten. With regard to this clone: Its specificity is not known.

This CDR3 contains 14 residues. Germline CDR1 SGHDN, CDR2 FVKESK. V lost 2 bases and J 7 bases, leaving 14 bases between the germline ends. The time point is: newly diagnosed, previously untreated cHL patient sample. What served as comparison were PBMCs in newly diagnosed, untreated classical Hodgkin lymphoma. The material sequenced was peripheral blood mononuclear cells (PBMCs). This TCR came from a human donor with classical Hodgkin lymphoma. The chain uses TRBV14 and TRBJ1-2; maybe TRBD1 (6 bases). The CDR3 DNA follows: TGTGCCAGCAGCCAACTGACAGGACGGGGTGGCTACACCTTC. This encodes CASSQLTGRGGYTF.